One T cell receptor (beta chain) is described in this entry. The sample comes from a study of long-term antiretroviral therapy in people with HIV. Sequencing used immunoSEQ v3.0 at survey level. Generated by immunoSEQ multiplex PCR, the TCRdb table keeps only in-frame clones and is missing some. The repertoire holds 30,000 to 35,000 clones, with 65% to 85% as singletons. Sequences were derived from unsorted PBMCs, sampled 3 years after starting antiretroviral therapy. The TCR originated in a man aged 45-60 years with HIV.

The CDR3 region is CASSLSGRFYEQYF. DNA for the CDR3: TGTGCCAGCAGCTTATCTGGCAGGTTCTACGAGCAGTACTTC. The chain employs TRBV7-2 and TRBJ2-7; no definite D call. V was trimmed by 2 bases and J by 3 bases, leaving 11 bases between them. Germline CDR1 SGHTA, CDR2 FQGNSA. The CDR3 spans 14 residues.